This T cell receptor (beta chain) was found in a study of blood T cell repertoires in COVID-19. Study overall: Samples came from the United States, Italy and Spain, spanning acute and convalescent COVID-19. PBMCs, B-cell-depleted T cells, or T cells were the source of the cDNA or gDNA that made up the material.

Data came from immunoSEQ multiplex PCR; TCRdb stores just in-frame clones and leaves some out. Of approximately 350,000 clones in the sample, approximately 87% were seen once. This CDR3 has 15 residues. V was clipped by 6 bases and J by 4 bases; unmatched bases: 8. From germline, CDR1 is LNHDA and CDR2 SQIVND (reference sequence). Recruited during active infection, patients (from Seattle) were subsequently followed longitudinally. This clonotype was obtained from a woman aged 45-65 years with COVID-19, enrolled during active disease. What was sequenced was peripheral blood. V usage is TRBV19 and J usage is TRBJ2-1; 8 nucleotides align to TRBD2. The CDR3 region has the DNA TGTGCCAGTAGCCTGAAGCGGGAGCTGTACAATGAGCAGTTCTTC. It specifies CASSLKRELYNEQFF.